This T cell receptor (beta chain) was identified in a study of T cells in Graves' hyperthyroidism and ophthalmopathy. Pregnant or lactating patients were excluded, as were those with uncontrolled infection or other autoimmune disease. Trimming left V 5 bases short and J 2 bases short, with 19 bases between. The CDR3 has 16 residues. The V gene's germline CDR1 is SGHVS and CDR2 FQNEAQ. Points from the study as a whole: Blood also contained most expanded thyroid clonotypes above 0.001.

Amplified regions were TCR beta CDR3 sequences from RNA transcripts. RT-PCR in the first round (using the HTBI primer set) targeted the TCR CDR3. TCRdb ran MiXCR on the multiplex PCR reads and lists one entry per CDR3 protein. The sample carries about 400,000 distinct CDR3 sequences, over 13% recorded once. Comment on this clonotype: Antigen unknown.

Sequencing input: blood. The rearrangement uses TRBV7-8 and TRBJ2-7; tentatively, D is TRBD2 (5 bases). The clonotype comes from a man aged 45-60 years with Graves' ophthalmopathy. The CDR3 spells CASSPASGGLTYEQYF. CDR3 DNA sequence: TGTGCCAGCAGCCCTGCCAGCGGAGGACTTACCTACGAGCAGTACTTC.